The clone carrying this T cell receptor (beta chain) has more than one count but fewer than ten. Looked up from germline, CDR1 is ENHRY and CDR2 is SYGVKD. This CDR3 is 14 amino acids long. V lost 6 bases and J lost 2; bases outside the gene matches: 6. MiXCR, run by TCRdb on the 5' RACE reads, gives a single entry per CDR3 protein. The sample has some 440,000 distinct CDR3 sequences; approximately 24% are singletons. The sample comes from a study of identical twins. These data were also filed under a second study, of T cells expressing NK-cell markers.

Sequenced: CD4+ T cells sorted from blood. The V call is TRBV10-3, the J call TRBJ1-1; TRBD1 aligns across 7 bases. The sequence was obtained from a woman younger than 35 in good health. The CDR3, as DNA: TGTGCCATCAGCATCGGACAGGCCAACACTGAAGCTTTCTTT. Its translation is CAISIGQANTEAFF.